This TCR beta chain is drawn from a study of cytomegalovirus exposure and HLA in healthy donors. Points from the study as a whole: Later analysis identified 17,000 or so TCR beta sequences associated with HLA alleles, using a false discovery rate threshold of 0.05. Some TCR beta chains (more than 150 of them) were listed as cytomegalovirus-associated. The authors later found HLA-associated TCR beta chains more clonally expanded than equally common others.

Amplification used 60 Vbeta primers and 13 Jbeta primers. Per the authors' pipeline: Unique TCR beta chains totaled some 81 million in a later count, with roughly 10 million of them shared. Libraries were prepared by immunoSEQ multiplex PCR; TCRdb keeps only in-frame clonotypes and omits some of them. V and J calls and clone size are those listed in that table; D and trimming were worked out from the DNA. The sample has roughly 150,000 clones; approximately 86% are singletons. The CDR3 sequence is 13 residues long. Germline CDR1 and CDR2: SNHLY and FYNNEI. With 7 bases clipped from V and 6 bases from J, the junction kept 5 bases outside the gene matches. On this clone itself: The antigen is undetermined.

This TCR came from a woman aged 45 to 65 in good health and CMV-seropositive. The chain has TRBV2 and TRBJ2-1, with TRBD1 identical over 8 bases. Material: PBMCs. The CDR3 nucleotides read TGTGCCAGCACTCAGGGGGCGCGCAATGAGCAGTTCTTC. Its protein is CASTQGARNEQFF.